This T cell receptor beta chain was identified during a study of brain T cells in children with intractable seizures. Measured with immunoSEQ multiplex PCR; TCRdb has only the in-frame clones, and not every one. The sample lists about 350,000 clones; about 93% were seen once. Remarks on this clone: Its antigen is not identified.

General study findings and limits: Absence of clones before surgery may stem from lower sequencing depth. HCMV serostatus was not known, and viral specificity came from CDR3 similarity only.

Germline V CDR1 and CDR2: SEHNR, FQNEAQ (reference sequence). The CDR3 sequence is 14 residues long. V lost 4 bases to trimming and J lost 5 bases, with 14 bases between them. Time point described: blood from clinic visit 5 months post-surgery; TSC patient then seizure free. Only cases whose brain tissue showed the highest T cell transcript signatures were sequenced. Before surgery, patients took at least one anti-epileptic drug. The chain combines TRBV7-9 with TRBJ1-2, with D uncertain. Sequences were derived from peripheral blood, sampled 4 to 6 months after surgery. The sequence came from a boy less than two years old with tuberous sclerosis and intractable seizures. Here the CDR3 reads CASSSFEYSYGYTF. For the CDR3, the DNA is TGTGCCAGCAGCTCATTTGAATATTCGTATGGCTACACCTTC.